This T cell receptor (beta chain) derives from a study of neurological immune-mediated disorders. Across the study: Of approximately 35 multiple sclerosis patients, some 31 were relapsing-remitting and 3 secondary progressive.

TCRdb reprocessed the 5' RACE reads with MiXCR, giving one entry per CDR3 protein. The data hold 65,000 to 85,000 distinct CDR3 sequences, with 2.5% to 4% observed a single time. The CDR3 runs 14 residues. Germline CDR1 and CDR2: DFQATT and SNEGSKA (reference sequence). V dropped 6 bases and J dropped 8; count of bases not matched to a gene: 13. This clonotype was detected ten times or more. The material sequenced was PBMCs. The chain employs TRBV20-1 and TRBJ2-4; 7 nucleotides align to TRBD1. This receptor was taken from a woman in her forties or fifties with multiple sclerosis. CDR3 protein: CSARPRTGEDIQYF. For the CDR3, the DNA is TGCAGTGCCCGCCCCCGGACAGGCGAGGACATTCAGTACTTC.